The 10 T cell receptor beta chains listed next were all sequenced from one sample in a study of regulatory T cells in long-lasting Graves disease. Time point here: newly diagnosed GD, antithyroid drugs for less than 3 months. TCR sequences were obtained from RNA taken from PBMCs. Arm-PCR of CDR3 regions and iRepertoire HTBI primers were used to build TCR beta libraries. A single record per CDR3 protein comes from TCRdb applying MiXCR to the multiplex PCR reads. The table shows some 560,000 distinct CDR3 sequences, with around 15% occurring only once. These data also formed part of another study, on T cells in Graves' hyperthyroidism and ophthalmopathy.

The starting material was peripheral blood mononuclear cells (PBMCs), obtained at new diagnosis, from a patient treated with antithyroid drugs. The receptors come from a woman aged 40-65 years with Graves disease.

There are many counts of this clonotype. The rearrangement links TRBV28 to TRBJ1-5, with 8 bases aligning to TRBD1. This CDR3 spans 17 amino acids. Germline V CDR1 and CDR2: MDHEN, SYDVKM. Germline trimming cut 6 bases from V and 2 bases from J; bases unmatched to any gene: 12. CDR3 protein: CASRQRGQGRGNQPQHF. DNA for the CDR3: TGTGCCAGCAGGCAGCGCGGACAGGGTAGGGGCAATCAGCCCCAGCATTTT.

V gene TRBV28 combines with J gene TRBJ1-2, with D hard to call. Trimming stripped 5 bases from V and 4 bases from J, with 20 bases between. The CDR3 has 16 residues. In germline, CDR1 is MDHEN, CDR2 SYDVKM. The CDR3 DNA reads TGTGCCAGCAGTCCTCCCGCACCGGGTTTTGGCTATGGCTACACCTTC. As protein: CASSPPAPGFGYGYTF.

The chain employs TRBV3-1 and TRBJ2-7; 8 bases align to TRBD1. V shed 2 bases, J shed 2 bases, and the junction held 5 bases outside the gene matches. The CDR3 is 15 amino acids. The germline V gene encodes CDR1 LGHDT and CDR2 YNNKEL (reference sequence). The CDR3 is CASSQSGTGPYEQYF. The CDR3 DNA follows: TGTGCCAGCAGCCAATCTGGGACAGGTCCCTACGAGCAGTACTTC.

This chain uses TRBV19 with TRBJ1-6; the match to TRBD1 covers 8 bases. Germline values: CDR1 LNHDA, CDR2 SQIVND (reference sequence). This CDR3 comprises 17 residues. J lost 0 bases, V lost 3 bases, and 4 bases had no gene match. CDR3: CASSIGQGSSYNSPLHF. CDR3 bases: TGTGCCAGTAGTATCGGACAGGGAAGCTCCTATAATTCACCCCTCCACTTT.

V usage is TRBV28 and J usage is TRBJ1-5, with 9 bases matching TRBD1. This CDR3 spans 14 amino acids. Germline V gives CDR1 MDHEN, CDR2 SYDVKM. The J segment lost 2 bases and the V segment lost 8 bases, leaving 4 bases of the junction unmatched. CDR3 in DNA: TGTGCCAGCTTTCGGGACAGGGGCAATCAGCCCCAGCATTTT. As protein: CASFRDRGNQPQHF.

This clonotype was observed many times. The chain links TRBV12-3 or TRBV12-4 to TRBJ2-7; 9 bases match TRBD1. The CDR3 has 14 amino acids. J lost 1 base, V lost 4 bases, and 2 bases had no gene match. In DNA, the CDR3 is TGTGCCAGCAGTTGGGGACAGGGTTCCTACGAGCAGTACTTC. Translated: CASSWGQGSYEQYF.

Turning to this clonotype: This may come from a read error, since a much larger clone is one base off. The conserved phenylalanine or tryptophan is not found at the CDR3 terminus, so this likely reflects a read error. The genes are TRBV7-6 and TRBJ2-1; 13 bases match TRBD2. CDR1 and CDR2 from the germline V gene are SGHVS and FNYEAQ. There are 15 residues in the CDR3. The J segment lost 8 bases and the V segment lost 5 bases, leaving 6 bases of the junction unmatched. DNA for the CDR3: TGTGCCAGCAGCGTCACTAGCGGGGGGGAACATGAGCAGTTCGTC. Translating gives CASSVTSGGEHEQFV.

This clonotype was counted many times. V gene TRBV19 combines with J gene TRBJ2-7; TRBD1 matches at 10 bases. From germline, CDR1 is LNHDA and CDR2 SQIVND (reference sequence). CDR3 length: 14 residues. V lost 7 bases and J lost 3; bases outside the gene matches: 6. The CDR3 region has the DNA TGTGCCAGTACTGCCGGGACAGGGGTCTACGAGCAGTACTTC. It translates to CASTAGTGVYEQYF.

At least ten counts were recorded for this clonotype. The J gene is TRBJ1-6, the V gene TRBV28, with TRBD1 identical over 10 bases. From germline, CDR1 is MDHEN and CDR2 SYDVKM. With 6 bases clipped from V and 11 bases from J, the junction kept 19 bases outside the gene matches. This CDR3 is 18 amino acids long. DNA of the CDR3: TGTGCCAGCAGAACCGGGACAGGGGACGCGGGTTATATCCCACCCCTCCACTTT. Its translation is CASRTGTGDAGYIPPLHF.

This clonotype was detected many times. The chain combines TRBV2 with TRBJ1-5; D uncertain. The length of the CDR3 is 15 residues. CDR1 SNHLY and CDR2 FYNNEI come from the germline V gene. V was clipped by 6 bases and J by 0 bases, with 12 bases between them. CDR3 DNA sequence: TGTGCCAGCAGCGCCCGACGGCTTAGCAATCAGCCCCAGCATTTT. Its protein product is CASSARRLSNQPQHF. Combining the CDR3 with reference TRBV2 and TRBJ1-5 gives the whole variable domain EPEVTQTPSHQVTQMGQEVILRCVPISNHLYFYWYRQILGQKVEFLVSFYNNEISEKSEIFDDQFSVERPDGSNFTLKIRSTKLEDSAMYFCASSARRLSNQPQHFGDGTRLSIL.